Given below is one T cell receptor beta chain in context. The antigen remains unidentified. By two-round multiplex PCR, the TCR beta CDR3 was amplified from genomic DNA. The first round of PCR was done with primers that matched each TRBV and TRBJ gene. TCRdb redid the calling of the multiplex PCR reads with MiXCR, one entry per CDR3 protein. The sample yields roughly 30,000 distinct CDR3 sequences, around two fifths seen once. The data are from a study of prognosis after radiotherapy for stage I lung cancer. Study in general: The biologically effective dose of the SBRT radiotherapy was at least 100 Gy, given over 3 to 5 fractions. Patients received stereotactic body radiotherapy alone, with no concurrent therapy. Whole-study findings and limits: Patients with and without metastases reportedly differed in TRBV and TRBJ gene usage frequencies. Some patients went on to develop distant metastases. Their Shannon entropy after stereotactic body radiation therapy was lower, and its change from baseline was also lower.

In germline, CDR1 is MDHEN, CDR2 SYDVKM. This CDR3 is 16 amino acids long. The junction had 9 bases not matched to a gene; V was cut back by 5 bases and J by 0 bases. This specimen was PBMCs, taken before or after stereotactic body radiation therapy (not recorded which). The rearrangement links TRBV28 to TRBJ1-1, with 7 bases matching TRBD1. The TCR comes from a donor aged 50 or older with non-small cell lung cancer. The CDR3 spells CASSPGTVEMNTEAFF. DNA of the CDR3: TGTGCCAGCAGTCCCGGGACAGTAGAGATGAACACTGAAGCTTTCTTT. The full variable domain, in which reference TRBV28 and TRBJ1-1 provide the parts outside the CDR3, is DVKVTQSSRYLVKRTGEKVFLECVQDMDHENMFWYRQDPGLGLRLIYFSYDVKMKEKGDIPEGYSVSREKKERFSLILESASTNQTSMYLCASSPGTVEMNTEAFFGQGTRLTVV.